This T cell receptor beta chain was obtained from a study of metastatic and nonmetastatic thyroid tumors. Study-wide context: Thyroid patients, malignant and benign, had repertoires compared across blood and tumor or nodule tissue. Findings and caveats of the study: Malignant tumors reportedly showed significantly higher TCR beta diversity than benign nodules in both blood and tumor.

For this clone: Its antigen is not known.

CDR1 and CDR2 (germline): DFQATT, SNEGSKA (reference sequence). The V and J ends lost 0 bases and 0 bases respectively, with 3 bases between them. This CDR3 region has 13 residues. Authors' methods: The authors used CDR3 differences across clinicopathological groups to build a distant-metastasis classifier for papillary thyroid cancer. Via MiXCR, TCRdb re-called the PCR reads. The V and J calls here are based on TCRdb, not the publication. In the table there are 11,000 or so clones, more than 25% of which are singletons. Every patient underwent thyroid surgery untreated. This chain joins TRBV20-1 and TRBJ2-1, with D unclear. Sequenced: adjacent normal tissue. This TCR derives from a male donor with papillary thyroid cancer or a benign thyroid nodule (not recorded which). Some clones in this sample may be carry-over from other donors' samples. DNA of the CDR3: TGCAGTGCTAGAGATTTCTCCTACAATGAGCAGTTCTTC. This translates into CSARDFSYNEQFF.